What follows describes a single TCR beta chain. Its specificity is not known. The germline gives CDR1 MNHNS, CDR2 SASEGT. Trimming pared 1 base from V and 5 bases from J, leaving 9 bases between. This CDR3 is 15 amino acids long. Amplification used 60 Vbeta primers and 13 Jbeta primers. Sequencing was performed with immunoSEQ multiplex PCR; in TCRdb, only in-frame clones are kept and a portion is missing. Altogether under 200,000 clones are present, under 70% being singletons, with the ten largest covering 2.8%. The data derive from a study of cytomegalovirus exposure and HLA in healthy donors. About the study: HLA-typed donors were the source of about 85 million unique TCRs, which an early data release held.

General study findings and limits: Most TCR beta V segments were productive about 87% or about 30% of the time in an earlier analysis. Reports showed the classifier diagnosing cytomegalovirus status with high specificity and sensitivity. Later analysis demonstrated an association between a missense DCLRE1C variant and TCR beta V- and J-gene trimming.

Sequencing was carried out using PBMCs. This TCR was recovered from a woman between 35 and 50 years old in good health and CMV-seropositive. V gene TRBV6-1 combines with J gene TRBJ1-6, with a weak D call TRBD1 (6 bases). The DNA for the CDR3 is TGTGCCAGCAGTGAAGTTCAGGGGAATAATTCACCCCTCCACTTT. It translates to CASSEVQGNNSPLHF.